The 30 T cell receptor beta chains below all came from one sample that was sequenced in a study of cytomegalovirus exposure and HLA in healthy donors. The PCR ran on 60 Vbeta and 13 Jbeta primers. Sequencing was performed with immunoSEQ multiplex PCR; in TCRdb, only in-frame clones are kept and a portion is missing. The sample records roughly 150,000 clones, around four fifths being singletons. Material for sequencing was PBMCs. The receptors were sampled from a male donor in good health and CMV-seronegative.

V gene TRBV10-3 combines with J gene TRBJ2-7; a weak D match, TRBD2 (5 bases). V shed 3 bases and J shed 6 bases, with 12 bases lying between them. The CDR3 has 13 amino acids. Germline V gene lookup returns CDR1 ENHRY and CDR2 SYGVKD. DNA for the CDR3: TGTGCCATCAGTGAAAACAGTGCGGGCGAGCAGTACTTC. Its protein product is CAISENSAGEQYF.

J is TRBJ2-5 and V is TRBV28; 10 bases align to TRBD2. The CDR3 spans 13 residues. Germline CDR1 is MDHEN and CDR2 is SYDVKM. The CDR3 protein is CDISGGGEETQYF. Here the CDR3 DNA reads TGTGACATCAGCGGGGGGGGAGAAGAGACCCAGTACTTC.

The chain combines TRBV28 with TRBJ1-2; 7 bases line up with TRBD1. The CDR3 is 15 residues long. The V segment lost 2 bases and the J segment 3 bases; nucleotides outside the gene matches: 6. Germline V gene data show CDR1 as MDHEN and CDR2 as SYDVKM. The CDR3 nucleotides read TGTGCCAGCAGTTTAAACCCTACAGGGGACTATGGCTACACCTTC. Translated, it gives CASSLNPTGDYGYTF.

V gene TRBV7-2 combines with J gene TRBJ1-2; D ambiguous. V lost 1 base to trimming and J lost 8 bases, with 8 bases between them. This CDR3 region has 12 residues. Germline V gene data show CDR1 as SGHTA and CDR2 as FQGNSA. In DNA form, the CDR3 reads TGTGCCAGCAGCTTAGAAACATGGGGCTACACCTTC. Translated, it gives CASSLETWGYTF.

This chain uses TRBV14 with TRBJ1-1; D perhaps matches TRBD1 (5 bases). The germline V gene encodes CDR1 SGHDN and CDR2 FVKESK. CDR3 length: 17 residues. Trimming removed 0 bases at V and 3 bases at J, with 17 bases between. The CDR3 loop reads CASSQDWGGRLDTEAFF. In DNA, the CDR3 is TGTGCCAGCAGCCAAGATTGGGGGGGACGGTTGGACACTGAAGCTTTCTTT.

This clone has a handful of counts. The chain is built from TRBV7-9 and TRBJ2-1; possible D gene TRBD2, 7 bases. The CDR3 consists of 16 residues. In germline, CDR1 is SEHNR, CDR2 FQNEAQ (reference sequence). Trimming removed 1 base at V and 6 bases at J, with 16 bases between. The CDR3 DNA reads as TGTGCCAGCAGCTTAGGCCCAGGGGCTAGCGGCAATGAGCAGTTCTTC. Encoded protein: CASSLGPGASGNEQFF.

The chain recombines TRBV5-1 with TRBJ1-2, with 9 nucleotides matching TRBD1. CDR1 and CDR2 from the germline V gene are SGHRS and YFSETQ. Germline trimming cut 2 bases from V and 2 bases from J; bases unmatched to any gene: 13. The CDR3 covers 18 residues. CDR3 nucleotides: TGCGCCAGCAGCTTAGACTCGAGACAGGGGGTAGGCAACTATGGCTACACCTTC. It encodes CASSLDSRQGVGNYGYTF.

The sample holds one count of this clone. The V call is TRBV9, the J call TRBJ1-4; 7 bases agree with TRBD1. After removal of 4 bases from V and 6 bases from J, the junction contained 6 bases not matched to a gene. The length of the CDR3 is 14 residues. Germline V gene lookup returns CDR1 SGDLS and CDR2 YYNGEE. CDR3 sequence reads: CASSPRQGDEKLFF. Here the CDR3 DNA reads TGTGCCAGCAGCCCCCGACAGGGCGATGAAAAACTGTTTTTT.

This clone has only a few counts. The V gene is TRBV7-9, the J gene TRBJ1-6, with a tentative D call TRBD1 (6 bases). The germline V gene has CDR1 SEHNR and CDR2 FQNEAQ (reference sequence). The V end was cut by 4 bases, the J end by 10 bases, with 17 bases between. The CDR3 extends over 15 amino acids. The CDR3 bases are TGTGCCAGCAGCTCATCGGGACACCAAAACTCACCCCTCCACTTT. Translating it yields CASSSSGHQNSPLHF.

This clone has just a few counts. The chain employs TRBV6-6 and TRBJ1-5, with 8 bases fitting TRBD1. In germline, CDR1 is MNHNY, CDR2 SVGAGI (reference sequence). The CDR3 is 14 residues long. The V and J ends lost 5 bases and 11 bases, in that order; junction bases with no gene match: 11. CDR3 DNA: TGTGCCAGCAGTGGGGGACAGGTGTCTGAGTCCCAGCATTTT. Residues: CASSGGQVSESQHF.

V gene TRBV18 combines with J gene TRBJ1-5; tentative D call: TRBD1 (6 bases). Trimming cost V 5 bases and J 11 bases, with 22 bases left between them. The germline V gene encodes CDR1 KGHSH and CDR2 LQKENI. The CDR3 loop spans 15 amino acids. The CDR3 nucleotides read TGTGCCAGCTCAACAGGGAAAGGAGCCTTACGTACCCAGCATTTT. It codes for CASSTGKGALRTQHF.

This clone has a single count. The rearrangement links TRBV5-1 to TRBJ1-2, with D uncertain. The length of the CDR3 is 16 residues. Trimming stripped 2 bases from V and 7 bases from J, with 21 bases between. Germline V gene data show CDR1 as SGHRS and CDR2 as YFSETQ. The CDR3 spells CASSFNAAPSQLGYTF. In DNA, the CDR3 is TGCGCCAGCAGCTTTAACGCGGCCCCGAGTCAGCTTGGCTACACCTTC.

A single count supports this clone. The chain combines TRBV11-1 with TRBJ2-1; TRBD1 agrees at 10 bases. The ends lost 5 bases at V and 8 bases at J; junction bases unmatched: 12. This CDR3 has 16 amino acids. From germline, CDR1 is SGHAT and CDR2 FQDESV (reference sequence). In nucleotides, the CDR3 is TGTGCCAGCAGCCCCCAGACAGGGGGCTTACGGGATGAGCAGTTCTTC. Its protein product is CASSPQTGGLRDEQFF. Full variable domain (rest looked up from reference TRBV11-1 and TRBJ2-1): EAEVAQSPRYKITEKSQAVAFWCDPISGHATLYWYRQILGQGPELLVQFQDESVVDDSQLPKDRFSAERLKGVDSTLKIQPAELGDSAMYLCASSPQTGGLRDEQFFGPGTRLTVL.

This chain connects TRBV7-9 to TRBJ2-7; D may be TRBD1 (6 bases). The CDR3 extends over 14 amino acids. CDR1 and CDR2 (germline): SEHNR, FQNEAQ (reference sequence). The germline V and J ends were trimmed by 4 bases and 1 base, with 11 bases remaining between them. CDR3 sequence (DNA): TGTGCCAGCAGCTCTCAACAGGGATCCTACGAGCAGTACTTC. It codes for CASSSQQGSYEQYF. Looking up the rest from reference TRBV7-9 and TRBJ2-7 gives the full variable domain: DTGVSQNPRHKITKRGQNVTFRCDPISEHNRLYWYRQTLGQGPEFLTYFQNEAQLEKSRLLSDRFSAERPKGSFSTLEIQRTEQGDSAMYLCASSSQQGSYEQYFGPGTRLTVT.

The table lists this clone with a count of one. This rearrangement joins TRBV9 to TRBJ1-4; 7 bases align to TRBD1. V dropped 0 bases and J dropped 10; count of bases not matched to a gene: 9. The CDR3 spans 15 residues. From germline, CDR1 is SGDLS and CDR2 YYNGEE. The CDR3 bases are TGTGCCAGCAGCGTAGCAGGGGCAGGGGGTTCAAAACTGTTTTTT. Its protein is CASSVAGAGGSKLFF. Full variable domain (missing parts from reference TRBV9 and TRBJ1-4): DSGVTQTPKHLITATGQRVTLRCSPRSGDLSVYWYQQSLDQGLQFLIQYYNGEERAKGNILERFSAQQFPDLHSELNLSSLELGDSALYFCASSVAGAGGSKLFFGSGTQLSVL.

The V and J genes are TRBV6-5 and TRBJ2-7; no clear D gene. The V and J ends lost 5 bases and 4 bases respectively, with 15 bases between them. This CDR3 is 14 amino acids long. The germline CDR1 and CDR2 sequences are MNHEY and SVGAGI. CDR3 DNA: TGTGCCAGCAGTACAGATCCAATTTTATACGAGCAGTACTTC. This translates into CASSTDPILYEQYF.

The chain recombines TRBV19 with TRBJ1-6; 12 bases map to TRBD1. V gave up 10 bases and J gave up 10 bases; unmatched junction bases: 5. Germline V CDR1 and CDR2: LNHDA, SQIVND (reference sequence). The CDR3 runs 13 residues. CDR3 loop: CATGTGGWSPLHF. The CDR3 DNA reads as TGTGCCACGGGGACAGGGGGCTGGTCACCCCTCCACTTT.

The chain joins TRBV27 to TRBJ1-1, with D possibly being TRBD1 (6 bases). Germline-derived CDR1 and CDR2 are MNHEY and SMNVEV (reference sequence). V was pared by 5 bases and J by 5 bases, with 15 bases between. The CDR3 sequence is 14 residues long. CDR3 DNA: TGTGCCAGCAGTAAAATGGACAGAGGGACTGAAGCTTTCTTT. The encoded protein is CASSKMDRGTEAFF.

This sequence joins TRBV6-5 and TRBJ1-5, with TRBD1 as a possible D gene (5 bases). This CDR3 region has 15 residues. Germline CDR1 MNHEY, CDR2 SVGAGI. V lost 2 bases, J lost 0 bases, and 8 bases lay in between. The CDR3 region is CASSYGGGSNQPQHF. In DNA, the CDR3 is TGTGCCAGCAGTTACGGGGGGGGTAGCAATCAGCCCCAGCATTTT.

The table lists this clone with a count of one. The V and J genes are TRBV7-2 and TRBJ2-3; no clear D. In germline, CDR1 is SGHTA, CDR2 FQGNSA. This CDR3 has 13 amino acids. Trimming pared 4 bases from V and 5 bases from J, leaving 10 bases between. CDR3 DNA sequence: TGTGCCAGCAGCTCCACCCTAGGAGATACGCAGTATTTT. Translating gives CASSSTLGDTQYF.

J is TRBJ2-1 and V is TRBV5-1; 7 nucleotides agree with TRBD1. The germline V gene encodes CDR1 SGHRS and CDR2 YFSETQ. The CDR3 loop spans 13 amino acids. Trimming cost V 4 bases and J 10 bases; bases outside gene matches: 8. The CDR3 here is CASSVGTANEQFF. The CDR3 region has the DNA TGCGCCAGCAGCGTCGGGACAGCTAACGAGCAGTTCTTC. The variable domain in full, with the rest retrieved from reference TRBV5-1 and TRBJ2-1, is KAGVTQTPRYLIKTRGQQVTLSCSPISGHRSVSWYQQTPGQGLQFLFEYFSETQRNKGNFPGRFSGRQFSNSRSEMNVSTLELGDSALYLCASSVGTANEQFFGPGTRLTVL.

The chain links TRBV7-8 to TRBJ2-5, with D tentatively TRBD1 (6 bases). V was pared by 5 bases and J by 2 bases, with 12 bases between. Germline V gene data show CDR1 as SGHVS and CDR2 as FQNEAQ. The CDR3 has 14 residues. CDR3 region: CASSVTGGQETQYF. The CDR3 nucleotides read TGTGCCAGCAGCGTGACAGGTGGGCAAGAGACCCAGTACTTC.

This clone was seen only a few times. This chain joins TRBV4-1 and TRBJ1-2; D is uncertain. Between the trimmed V and J ends, which lost 1 base and 5 bases, there was a span of 11 bases. The CDR3 totals 14 residues. Germline V gives CDR1 MGHRA, CDR2 YSYEKL. The CDR3 spells CASSQVSELYGYTF. CDR3 in DNA: TGCGCCAGCAGCCAAGTTAGCGAGTTATATGGCTACACCTTC.

V and J are TRBV4-3 and TRBJ1-1, with D unresolved. Looked up from germline, CDR1 is LGHNA and CDR2 is YSLEER. Trimming took off 6 bases at V and 0 bases at J, with 8 bases between the two ends. CDR3 length: 13 residues. The CDR3 region is CASREFLNTEAFF. The DNA of the CDR3 is TGCGCCAGCAGAGAGTTTTTGAACACTGAAGCTTTCTTT.

The V call is TRBV4-2, the J call TRBJ1-4; unclear D gene. V was trimmed by 4 bases and J by 5 bases, leaving 14 bases between them. Germline loops: CDR1 LGHNA, CDR2 YNFKEQ. This CDR3 is built from 15 residues. In DNA, the CDR3 is TGTGCCAGCAGCCGATCGACGGGAGACAATGAAAAACTGTTTTTT. Its translation is CASSRSTGDNEKLFF.

The sample holds a few counts of this clone. The rearrangement joins TRBV6-5 to TRBJ2-7; TRBD2 might be the D (6 bases). Looked up from germline, CDR1 is MNHEY and CDR2 is SVGAGI. The CDR3 is 15 residues long. V dropped 4 bases and J dropped 2 bases, with 15 bases sitting between them. The CDR3: CASSFTGTGAYEQYF. CDR3 bases: TGTGCCAGCAGTTTCACCGGGACTGGAGCCTACGAGCAGTACTTC.

The chain employs TRBV5-6 and TRBJ2-2; D might be TRBD1 (6 bases). The V end lost 0 bases, the J end lost 4 bases, and 7 bases lay between the germline ends. Germline values: CDR1 SGHDT, CDR2 YYEEEE. There are 14 residues in the CDR3. The CDR3 sequence is CASSLDRATGELFF. The CDR3 DNA sequence: TGTGCCAGCAGCTTGGACAGGGCCACCGGGGAGCTGTTTTTT. Variable domain in full (rest from reference TRBV5-6 and TRBJ2-2): DAGVTQSPTHLIKTRGQQVTLRCSPKSGHDTVSWYQQALGQGPQFIFQYYEEEERQRGNFPDRFSGHQFPNYSSELNVNALLLGDSALYLCASSLDRATGELFFGEGSRLTVL.

The rearrangement uses TRBV30 and TRBJ1-2; possible D gene TRBD1, 5 bases. Trimming cost V 4 bases and J 4 bases, with 10 bases left between them. Looked up from germline, CDR1 is GTSNPN and CDR2 is SVGIG (reference sequence). This CDR3 is built from 12 residues. As DNA, the CDR3 is TGTGCCTGGAAACAGGAGGGCTATGGCTACACCTTC. The encoded protein is CAWKQEGYGYTF. The full variable domain, in which reference TRBV30 and TRBJ1-2 provide the parts outside the CDR3, is SQTIHQWPATLVQPVGSPLSLECTVEGTSNPNLYWYRQAAGRGLQLLFYSVGIGQISSEVPQNLSASRPQDRQFILSSKKLLLSDSGFYLCAWKQEGYGYTFGSGTRLTVV.

The CDR3 loop reads CSAYGLAANNEQFF. The CDR3 bases are TGCAGCGCCTACGGTCTAGCGGCTAACAATGAGCAGTTCTTC. The chain joins TRBV29-1 to TRBJ2-1; TRBD2 matches at 7 bases. Trimming removed 7 bases from V and 5 bases from J; junction bases left unmatched: 11. There are 14 residues in the CDR3. CDR1 is SQVTM and CDR2 is ANQGSEA in the germline V gene.

This clone was picked up one time. CDR3 DNA sequence: TGTGCCAGCAGCTTCGTCTCTGGGGCCAACGTCCTGACTTTC. It yields the protein CASSFVSGANVLTF. The chain combines TRBV7-9 with TRBJ2-6; D gene uncertain. V lost 3 bases and J lost 0, with 3 bases in between. The CDR3 is 14 residues long. CDR1 is SEHNR and CDR2 is FQNEAQ in the germline V gene (reference sequence).